The 5 T cell receptor beta chains below all came from one sample that was sequenced in a study of blood T cell repertoires in COVID-19. Produced via immunoSEQ multiplex PCR; TCRdb's table is partial and in-frame only. The data contain about 88,000 clones, more than 90% of them seen just once; the ten biggest clones take up under 2%. Sequenced input: peripheral blood. These TCRs come from a man aged 55-75 years with acute or convalescent COVID-19.

This clone showed up just a few times. This chain links TRBV15 with TRBJ2-3; TRBD1 matches at 8 bases. Germline CDR1 LNHNV, CDR2 YYDKDF (reference sequence). Unmatched junction bases numbered 14, after V lost 3 bases and J lost 6 bases. The CDR3 length is 17 residues. The CDR3 is CATSRTTGGDKRDTQYF. The CDR3 nucleotides are TGTGCCACCAGCAGGACTACAGGGGGAGATAAGCGGGATACGCAGTATTTT.

This clone has just a few counts. The rearrangement uses TRBV7-2 and TRBJ2-2, with a tentative D call TRBD2 (5 bases). V gave up 5 bases and J gave up 7 bases, with 17 bases separating them. The length of the CDR3 is 15 residues. Germline V gene sequence: CDR1 SGHTA, CDR2 FQGNSA. CDR3 DNA sequence: TGTGCCAGCAGCCCAAGCGTCGGGGTAGTCGGGGAGCTGTTTTTT. It encodes CASSPSVGVVGELFF.

The chain has TRBV9 and TRBJ2-5, with 9 bases lining up with TRBD1. The trim removed 0 bases at V and 1 base at J, leaving 4 bases unmatched. This CDR3 contains 16 residues. Germline CDR1 reads SGDLS; CDR2 reads YYNGEE. The CDR3 here is CASSVEVTGGQETQYF. CDR3 DNA sequence: TGTGCCAGCAGCGTAGAAGTGACAGGGGGCCAAGAGACCCAGTACTTC.

V usage is TRBV6-4 and J usage is TRBJ2-2; TRBD2 aligns across 11 bases. The germline CDR1 and CDR2 sequences are MRHNA and SNTAGT. This CDR3 spans 16 amino acids. The ends lost 0 bases at V and 6 bases at J; junction bases unmatched: 3. This CDR3 reads CASSDSLAGEAGELFF. Here the CDR3 DNA reads TGTGCCAGCAGTGACTCACTAGCGGGAGAAGCCGGGGAGCTGTTTTTT.

This sequence joins TRBV6-5 and TRBJ2-2, with TRBD2 identical over 10 bases. The J segment lost 7 bases and the V segment lost 10 bases, leaving 12 bases of the junction unmatched. From germline, CDR1 is MNHEY and CDR2 SVGAGI. The CDR3 has 15 residues. The CDR3 region is CATQGVAGGHGELFF. In DNA form, the CDR3 reads TGTGCCACCCAGGGAGTAGCGGGAGGTCACGGGGAGCTGTTTTTT.